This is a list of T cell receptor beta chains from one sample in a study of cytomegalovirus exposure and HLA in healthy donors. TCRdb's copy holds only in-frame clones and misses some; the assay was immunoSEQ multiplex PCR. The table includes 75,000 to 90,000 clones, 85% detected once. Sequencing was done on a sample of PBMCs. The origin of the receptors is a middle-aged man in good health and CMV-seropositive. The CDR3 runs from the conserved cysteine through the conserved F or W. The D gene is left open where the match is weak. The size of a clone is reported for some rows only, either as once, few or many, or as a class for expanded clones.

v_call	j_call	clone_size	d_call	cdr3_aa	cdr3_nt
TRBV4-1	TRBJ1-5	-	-	CASSQGAGNQPQHF	TGCGCCAGCAGCCAGGGGGCAGGGAATCAGCCCCAGCATTTT
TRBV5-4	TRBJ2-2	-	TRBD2	CASSLPGLAGVTNTGELFF	TGTGCCAGCAGCTTGCCGGGACTAGCGGGGGTAACGAACACCGGGGAGCTGTTTTTT
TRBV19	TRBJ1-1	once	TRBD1	CASKHPGGHTEAFF	TGTGCCAGTAAGCACCCAGGGGGGCACACTGAAGCTTTCTTT
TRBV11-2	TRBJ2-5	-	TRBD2	CASSLWTSGGSETQYF	TGTGCCAGCAGCTTATGGACTAGCGGGGGCTCAGAGACCCAGTACTTC
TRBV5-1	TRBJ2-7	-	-	CASSLVSGHISPYEQYF	TGCGCCAGCAGCTTGGTAAGCGGCCATATCTCCCCCTACGAGCAGTACTTC
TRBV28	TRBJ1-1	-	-	CASSLSRVNTEAFF	TGTGCCAGCAGTCTCAGCAGGGTGAACACTGAAGCTTTCTTT
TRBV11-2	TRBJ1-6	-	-	CASSWTDSRGSPLHF	TGTGCCAGCAGCTGGACGGACTCTAGAGGGTCACCCCTCCACTTT
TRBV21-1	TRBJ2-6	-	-	CASRGGRIRRRGANVLTF	TGTGCCAGCAGGGGGGGACGGATCCGCCGTCGAGGGGCCAACGTCCTGACTTTC
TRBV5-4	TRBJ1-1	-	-	CASSSEAGGTEAFF	TGTGCCAGCAGCTCGGAGGCAGGCGGGACTGAAGCTTTCTTT
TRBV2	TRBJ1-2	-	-	CASSEEGFYGYTF	TGTGCCAGCAGTGAGGAGGGGTTTTATGGCTACACCTTC
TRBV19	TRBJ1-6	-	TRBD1	CASSNSGQGNSPLHF	TGTGCCAGTAGTAACTCAGGACAGGGGAATTCACCCCTCCACTTT
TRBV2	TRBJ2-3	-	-	CASSETRSTADTQYF	TGTGCCAGCAGTGAAACGAGGAGCACCGCGGATACGCAGTATTTT
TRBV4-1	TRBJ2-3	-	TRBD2	CASSQAISGGLDTQYF	TGCGCCAGCAGCCAGGCCATTAGCGGGGGGTTAGATACGCAGTATTTT
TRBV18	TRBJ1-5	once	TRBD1	CASSPRQGARDQPQHF	TGTGCCAGCTCACCACGCCAGGGGGCGAGGGATCAGCCCCAGCATTTT
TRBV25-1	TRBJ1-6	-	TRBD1	CASSENDRVISPLHF	TGTGCCAGCAGTGAAAACGACAGGGTAATTTCACCCCTCCACTTT
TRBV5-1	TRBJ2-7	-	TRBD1	CASSIGTGGRYERYF	TGCGCCAGCAGCATTGGGACAGGGGGCCGCTACGAGCGGTACTTC
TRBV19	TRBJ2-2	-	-	CASSIVANPNTGELFF	TGTGCCAGTAGTATAGTAGCGAACCCGAACACCGGGGAGCTGTTTTTT
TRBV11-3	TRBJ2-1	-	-	CASSHDSHEQFF	TGTGCCAGCAGCCATGACAGTCATGAGCAGTTCTTC
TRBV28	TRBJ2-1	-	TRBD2	CASSLASSGRDNEQFF	TGTGCCAGCAGTTTAGCCTCTAGCGGGAGAGACAATGAGCAGTTCTTC
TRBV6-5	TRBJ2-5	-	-	CASSYSAGRYQETQYF	TGTGCCAGCAGTTATTCCGCGGGACGGTACCAAGAGACCCAGTACTTC
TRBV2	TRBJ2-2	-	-	CASRFPSGLNTGELFF	TGTGCCAGCCGGTTCCCCAGCGGATTAAACACCGGGGAGCTGTTTTTT
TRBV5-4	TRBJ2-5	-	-	CASRLGWQGEETQYF	TGTGCCAGCAGACTGGGGTGGCAGGGTGAAGAGACCCAGTACTTC
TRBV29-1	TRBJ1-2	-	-	CSVGAGKANYGYTF	TGTAGCGTGGGGGCCGGGAAAGCTAACTATGGCTACACCTTC
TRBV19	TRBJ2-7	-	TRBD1	CASSNFAGQGPIEQYF	TGTGCCAGTAGTAATTTCGCGGGACAGGGTCCCATCGAGCAGTACTTC
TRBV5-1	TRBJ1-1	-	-	CASSFKSGTEAFF	TGCGCCAGCAGCTTCAAATCGGGCACTGAAGCTTTCTTT
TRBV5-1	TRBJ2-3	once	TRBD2	CASSLLAPTDTQYF	TGCGCCAGCAGCTTACTAGCGCCCACAGATACGCAGTATTTT
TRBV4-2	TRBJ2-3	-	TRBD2	CASSPETAGGSDTQYF	TGTGCCAGCAGCCCCGAGACTGCGGGGGGCTCAGATACGCAGTATTTT
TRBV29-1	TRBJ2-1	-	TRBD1	CSVFWDRPLNEQFF	TGCAGCGTTTTTTGGGACAGGCCCCTAAATGAGCAGTTCTTC
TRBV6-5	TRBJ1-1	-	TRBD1	CASGARDRHTEAFF	TGTGCCAGCGGGGCACGGGACAGACACACTGAAGCTTTCTTT
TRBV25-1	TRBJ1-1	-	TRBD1	CASSESRGFGNTEAFF	TGTGCCAGCAGTGAATCCAGGGGGTTTGGGAACACTGAAGCTTTCTTT
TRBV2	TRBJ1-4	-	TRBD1	CASSYGQGRRPTNEKLFF	TGTGCCAGCAGTTACGGACAGGGCCGAAGACCAACTAATGAAAAACTGTTTTTT
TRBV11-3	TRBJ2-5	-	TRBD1	CASSKQGASSSGTQYF	TGTGCCAGCAGCAAACAGGGGGCTTCCTCGTCGGGGACCCAGTACTTC
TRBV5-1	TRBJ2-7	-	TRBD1	CASTNQGDYEQYF	TGCGCCAGCACTAACCAGGGGGATTACGAGCAGTACTTC
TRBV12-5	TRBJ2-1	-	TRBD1	CASGTGQGVDNEQFF	TGTGCTAGTGGCACGGGACAGGGAGTCGACAATGAGCAGTTCTTC
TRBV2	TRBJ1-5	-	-	CASSARREHF	TGTGCCAGCAGTGCGCGGCGGGAGCATTTT
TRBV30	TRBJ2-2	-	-	CAWSRGQATGELFF	TGTGCCTGGAGTAGGGGACAAGCCACCGGGGAGCTGTTTTTT
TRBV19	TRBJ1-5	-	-	CASSIRVPGNQPQHF	TGTGCCAGTAGTATTCGGGTCCCCGGGAATCAGCCCCAGCATTTT
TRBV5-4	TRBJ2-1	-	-	CASSRSSRNINEQFF	TGTGCCAGCAGTAGGAGTAGTAGGAACATCAATGAGCAGTTCTTC
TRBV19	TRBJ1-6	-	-	CASSISQGLSPLHF	TGTGCCAGTAGTATATCGCAGGGACTCTCACCCCTCCACTTT
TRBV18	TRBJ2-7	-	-	CASSPGGTLTYEQYF	TGTGCCAGCTCACCGGGAGGGACACTTACCTACGAGCAGTACTTC
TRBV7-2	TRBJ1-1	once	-	CASSTGAGGNTEAFF	TGTGCCAGCAGCACAGGAGCCGGGGGAAACACTGAAGCTTTCTTT
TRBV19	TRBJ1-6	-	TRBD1	CASSTTGTNSPLHF	TGTGCCAGTAGCACGACAGGGACAAATTCACCCCTCCACTTT
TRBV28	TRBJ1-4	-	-	CASSPGMFNEKLFF	TGTGCCAGCAGTCCCGGGATGTTTAATGAAAAACTGTTTTTT
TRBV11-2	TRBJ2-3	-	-	CASRIKTDPVRQYF	TGTGCCAGCAGGATAAAGACAGATCCTGTTCGGCAGTATTTT
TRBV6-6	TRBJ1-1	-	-	CASSPGQTGYTEAFF	TGTGCCAGCAGCCCTGGACAGACGGGGTACACTGAAGCTTTCTTT
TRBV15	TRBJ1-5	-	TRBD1	CATSRDSSDREDQPQHF	TGTGCCACCAGCAGAGATTCCTCGGACAGGGAGGATCAGCCCCAGCATTTT
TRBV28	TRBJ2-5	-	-	CASSDAVQETQYF	TGTGCCAGCAGTGATGCGGTGCAAGAGACCCAGTACTTC
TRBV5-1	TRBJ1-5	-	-	CASSAGTNSNQPQHF	TGCGCCAGCAGCGCCGGGACAAATAGCAATCAGCCCCAGCATTTT
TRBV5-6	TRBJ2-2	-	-	CASSLARQAPGELFF	TGTGCCAGCAGCTTAGCCCGACAGGCACCCGGGGAGCTGTTTTTT